The 19 T cell receptor beta chains listed next were all sequenced from one sample in a study of CD8 T cells in Susac syndrome. An input of about 0.5 to 1 ug of RNA was subjected to reverse transcription using random hexamers. TCRdb reprocessed the immunoSEQ multiplex PCR reads with MiXCR, giving one entry per CDR3 protein. The data show around 220,000 distinct CDR3 sequences, 90% to 95% seen once. Material for sequencing was CD8+ T cells from PBMCs. The receptor set was obtained from a human donor with multiple sclerosis.

The chain combines TRBV4-2 with TRBJ2-1, with no clear D. In germline, CDR1 is LGHNA, CDR2 YNFKEQ. Deletions cut 3 bases from V and 4 bases from J, with 7 bases between. This CDR3 contains 13 residues. The CDR3 coding sequence is TGTGCCAGCAGCCAGAGCAGGTACAATGAGCAGTTCTTC. It encodes CASSQSRYNEQFF.

This chain joins TRBV27 and TRBJ1-4, with 9 positions matching TRBD1. Losses at the gene ends were 5 bases for V and 8 bases for J; bases not matched to a gene: 6. CDR1 is MNHEY, CDR2 SMNVEV, per germline (reference sequence). The CDR3 extends over 14 amino acids. The CDR3 protein is CASSGGTGWEKLFF. CDR3 nucleotide sequence: TGTGCCAGCAGTGGAGGGACAGGGTGGGAAAAACTGTTTTTT.

On this clonotype: Because the CDR3's place on the DNA is in doubt, the DNA is left out and the CDR3 is given as listed by TCRdb. The rearrangement uses TRBV11-1 and TRBJ2-3; the table assigns TRBD1, which was not confirmed against the DNA. Per germline, CDR1 SGHAT and CDR2 FQDESV (reference sequence). With termini counted, the CDR3 has 18 amino acids. The CDR3 loop reads CASSYRWDTFGPGDTQYF.

The CDR3 nucleotides read TGCGCCAGCAGCTTGGAGGACAGGGAGACCCAGTACTTC. Its protein product is CASSLEDRETQYF. The V gene is TRBV5-1, the J gene TRBJ2-5; 7 bases line up with TRBD1. The length of the CDR3 is 13 residues. J gave up 5 bases and V 0 bases, and 1 base lay outside the gene matches. The germline V gene encodes CDR1 SGHRS and CDR2 YFSETQ.

Note on this clonotype: Likely a read error: the CDR3 ends without its conserved phenylalanine or tryptophan. The chain links TRBV7-9 to TRBJ2-1, with D hard to call. Germline CDR1 is SEHNR and CDR2 is FQNEAQ (reference sequence). The CDR3 covers 15 residues. V lost 5 bases to trimming and J lost 8 bases, with 19 bases between them. The CDR3 loop reads CASSPLVGRVDEQFS. Written as DNA, the CDR3 is TGTGCCAGCAGCCCCCTCGTGGGAAGGGTTGATGAGCAGTTCTCC.

The rearrangement uses TRBV7-8 and TRBJ2-5; no definite D call. Germline CDR1 is SGHVS and CDR2 is FQNEAQ. Trimming removed 6 bases from V and 4 bases from J, with 9 bases in between. The CDR3 runs 12 residues. This chain's CDR3 is CASREIRETQYF. CDR3 nucleotide sequence: TGTGCCAGCAGGGAGATTCGAGAGACCCAGTACTTC.

CDR3 nucleotides: TGTGCCAGCAGCTTATTGGGCGGGACAGGGCTTTACAATGAGCAGTTCTTC. Protein: CASSLLGGTGLYNEQFF. J is TRBJ2-1 and V is TRBV5-6; 9 bases align to TRBD1. V gave up 2 bases and J gave up 4 bases; unmatched junction bases: 10. The CDR3 totals 17 residues. CDR1 is SGHDT and CDR2 is YYEEEE in the germline V gene.

The CDR3: CASSLPKLDRETQYF. In nucleotides, the CDR3 is TGTGCCAGCAGCTTACCGAAACTAGATCGGGAGACCCAGTACTTC. The V and J genes are TRBV7-8 and TRBJ2-5, with D perhaps TRBD2 (5 bases). The V end was cut by 2 bases, the J end by 5 bases, with 15 bases between. Germline V gives CDR1 SGHVS, CDR2 FQNEAQ. This CDR3 has 15 residues. Supplemented by reference TRBV7-8 and TRBJ2-5, the full variable domain reads GAGVSQSPRYKVAKRGQDVALRCDPISGHVSLFWYQQALGQGPEFLTYFQNEAQLDKSGLPSDRFFAERPEGSVSTLKIQRTQQEDSAVYLCASSLPKLDRETQYFGPGTRLLVL.

The CDR3 spells CASRVTMNTEAFF. CDR3 bases: TGTGCCAGTAGGGTTACCATGAACACTGAAGCTTTCTTT. The chain links TRBV19 to TRBJ1-1; D ambiguous. V was shortened by 6 bases and J by 0 bases, with 8 bases between the two germline ends. CDR3 length: 13 amino acids. The V gene's germline CDR1 is LNHDA and CDR2 SQIVND (reference sequence).

The chain joins TRBV7-9 to TRBJ2-1, with D tentatively TRBD2 (5 bases). The CDR3 length is 14 residues. Germline lookup yields CDR1 SEHNR and CDR2 FQNEAQ (reference sequence). Trimming cost V 0 bases and J 9 bases, with 12 bases left between them. The DNA of the CDR3 is TGTGCCAGCAGCTTAGCCTACGGGGATGGTGAGCAGTTCTTC. This codes for CASSLAYGDGEQFF.

This rearrangement joins TRBV7-9 to TRBJ2-2, with D maybe TRBD1 (6 bases). Between the trimmed V and J ends, which lost 5 bases and 8 bases, there was a span of 15 bases. The CDR3 sequence is 14 residues long. Germline V gene data show CDR1 as SEHNR and CDR2 as FQNEAQ (reference sequence). CDR3 protein: CASSNPNREGELFF. CDR3 DNA: TGTGCCAGCAGCAATCCTAACAGGGAAGGGGAGCTGTTTTTT.

The chain couples TRBV27 to TRBJ1-5; no reliable D call. Trimming removed 4 bases from V and 4 bases from J, with 8 bases in between. CDR1 is MNHEY, CDR2 SMNVEV, per germline (reference sequence). The CDR3 is made up of 13 amino acids. The CDR3 region is CASSSSENQPQHF. CDR3 nucleotide sequence: TGTGCCAGCAGTTCCTCGGAGAATCAGCCCCAGCATTTT.

The CDR3 region is CATSDLLQGSSYEQYF. The CDR3 DNA sequence: TGTGCCACCAGTGATTTGCTGCAGGGGAGCTCCTACGAGCAGTACTTC. The J gene is TRBJ2-7, the V gene TRBV24-1, with D perhaps TRBD1 (6 bases). The length of the CDR3 is 16 residues. Germline CDR1 and CDR2: KGHDR and SFDVKD. Deletions cut 0 bases from V and 0 bases from J, with 11 bases between.

This chain connects TRBV6-2 or TRBV6-3 to TRBJ2-3; weak D call: TRBD1 (6 bases). Germline V lookup: CDR1 MNHEY, CDR2 SVGEGT. CDR3 size: 15 residues. Trimming cost V 2 bases and J 5 bases, with 14 bases left between them. In DNA, the CDR3 is TGTGCCAGCAGTTACAGGACAGAAGGAGGAGATACGCAGTATTTT. Translated: CASSYRTEGGDTQYF.

The rearrangement links TRBV6-5 to TRBJ1-5, with TRBD1 matching over 9 bases. V was clipped by 4 bases and J by 7 bases; unmatched bases: 11. The CDR3 consists of 16 residues. The germline gives CDR1 MNHEY, CDR2 SVGAGI. CDR3 in amino acids: CASSSTPDRGGQPQHF. The CDR3 region has the DNA TGTGCCAGCAGTTCCACCCCGGACAGGGGAGGGCAGCCCCAGCATTTT.

The gene calls are TRBV6-4 and TRBJ2-2; TRBD1 matches 7 bases. With V trimmed by 8 bases and J by 12 bases, 21 bases remained unmatched. The CDR3 has 16 amino acids. CDR1 MRHNA and CDR2 SNTAGT come from the germline V gene. DNA of the CDR3: TGTGCCAGCGGCGACAGGGTGTCCCCCCCATTTTCTAAGCTGTTTTTT. Residues: CASGDRVSPPFSKLFF.

The CDR3 loop is CSALTRGSLDTQHF. Written as DNA, the CDR3 is TGCAGTGCTCTTACTAGAGGGAGCCTAGATACGCAGCATTTT. This rearrangement joins TRBV20-1 to TRBJ2-3; D is uncertain. The last part of the DNA fits TRBJ1-5 better; the J call may be wrong. The germline gives CDR1 DFQATT, CDR2 SNEGSKA (reference sequence). The CDR3 totals 14 residues.

This sequence joins TRBV3-1 and TRBJ2-7, with D tentatively TRBD1 or TRBD2 (5 bases each). The V end was cut by 1 base, the J end by 2 bases, with 12 bases between. This CDR3 region has 15 residues. Germline CDR1 reads LGHDT; CDR2 reads YNNKEL (reference sequence). In DNA form, the CDR3 reads TGTGCCAGCAGCCAAGGAGAGGGGACCCCCTACGAGCAGTACTTC. Translated, it gives CASSQGEGTPYEQYF.

This rearrangement joins TRBV25-1 to TRBJ1-4, with D maybe TRBD1 (5 bases). The CDR3 loop spans 17 amino acids. Trimming shortened V by 0 bases and J by 4 bases, and 15 bases separated the two germline ends. CDR1 is MGHDK, CDR2 SYGVNS, per germline. The CDR3 DNA reads TGTGCCAGCAGTGAATATCAGTCTCGGGGCAATAATGAAAAACTGTTTTTT. Protein: CASSEYQSRGNNEKLFF.